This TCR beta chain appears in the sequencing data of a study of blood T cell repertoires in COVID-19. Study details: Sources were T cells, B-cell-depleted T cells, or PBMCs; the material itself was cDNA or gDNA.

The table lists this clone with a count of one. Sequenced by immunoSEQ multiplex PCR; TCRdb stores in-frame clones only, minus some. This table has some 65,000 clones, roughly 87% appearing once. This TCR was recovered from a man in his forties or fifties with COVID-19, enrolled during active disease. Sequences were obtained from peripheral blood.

The CDR3 DNA sequence: TGTGCCAGCAGCCCCCCGGGACAGGGTATAGGGGAGCTGTTTTTT. Amino acid sequence: CASSPPGQGIGELFF. The chain joins TRBV14 to TRBJ2-2; 9 nucleotides line up with TRBD1. This CDR3 spans 15 amino acids. CDR1 SGHDN and CDR2 FVKESK come from the germline V gene. The J segment lost 8 bases and the V segment lost 4 bases, leaving 8 bases of the junction unmatched.